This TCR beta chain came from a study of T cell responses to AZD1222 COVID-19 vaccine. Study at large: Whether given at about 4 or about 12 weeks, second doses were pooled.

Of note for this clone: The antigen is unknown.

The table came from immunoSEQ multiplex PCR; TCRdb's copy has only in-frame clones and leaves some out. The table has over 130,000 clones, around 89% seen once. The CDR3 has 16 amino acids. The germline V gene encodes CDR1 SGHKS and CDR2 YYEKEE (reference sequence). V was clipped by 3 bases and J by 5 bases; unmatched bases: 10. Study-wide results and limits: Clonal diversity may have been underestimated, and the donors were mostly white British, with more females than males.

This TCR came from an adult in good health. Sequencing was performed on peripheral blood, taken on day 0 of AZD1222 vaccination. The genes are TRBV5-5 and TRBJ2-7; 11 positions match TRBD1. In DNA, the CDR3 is TGTGCCAGCAGCTCCTCCGGGACAGGGGGGCGCCACGAGCAGTACTTC. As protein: CASSSSGTGGRHEQYF.